These 14 T cell receptor beta chains were all obtained from the same sample, sequenced in a study of neurological immune-mediated disorders. TCRdb called the 5' RACE reads again in MiXCR, with one record for every CDR3 protein. The sample lists 80,000 to 85,000 distinct CDR3 sequences; around 2.6% were seen once. The sample comprised PBMCs. Source of these receptors: a woman aged 30 to 39 with multiple sclerosis.

About this clonotype: A read error may produce the germline difference seen at one junction end. V is TRBV7-7 and J is TRBJ2-1; D may be TRBD2 (5 bases). The germline CDR1 and CDR2 sequences are SSHAT and FNYEAQ (reference sequence). The CDR3 runs 13 residues. CDR3 bases: TGTGCTAGCAGCGCCTGGACTTCAAATGAGCAGTTCTTC. The encoded protein is CASSAWTSNEQFF.

This clonotype was seen repeatedly, ten times or more. J is TRBJ2-1 and V is TRBV20-1; TRBD2 matches 7 bases. Germline V lookup: CDR1 DFQATT, CDR2 SNEGSKA (reference sequence). The CDR3 extends over 14 amino acids. The V gene end was trimmed by 1 base and the J gene end by 2 bases; junction bases not matched to a gene: 2. CDR3 region: CSARGEGTYNEQFF. In DNA form, the CDR3 reads TGCAGTGCTAGAGGGGAGGGGACCTACAATGAGCAGTTCTTC.

This clonotype was observed many times. The rearrangement joins TRBV7-2 to TRBJ2-3; 7 nucleotides agree with TRBD2. The ends lost 8 bases at V and 5 bases at J; junction bases unmatched: 10. The CDR3 has 14 residues. In germline, CDR1 is SGHTA, CDR2 FQGNSA. The CDR3 region has the DNA TGTGCCAGCGGGAGGGCTTCTTTGATAGATACGCAGTATTTT. Protein sequence: CASGRASLIDTQYF.

This clonotype came up many times. The CDR3 protein is CASSFGQTNYGYTF. CDR3 in DNA: TGTGCCAGCAGTTTCGGACAGACCAACTATGGCTACACCTTC. The V gene is TRBV6-5, the J gene TRBJ1-2, with D possibly being TRBD1 (6 bases). The germline V gene has CDR1 MNHEY and CDR2 SVGAGI. The germline V and J ends were trimmed by 4 bases and 2 bases, with 11 bases remaining between them. CDR3 length equals 14 residues.

Notes on this clonotype: A much bigger clone sits one base away, suggesting this may be a read error. The chain joins TRBV15 to TRBJ2-1, with a weak D call TRBD2 (5 bases). The ends were cut back, 1 base at V and 12 bases at J, with 19 bases in the middle. This CDR3 contains 15 residues. The germline V gene has CDR1 LNHNV and CDR2 YYDKDF (reference sequence). CDR3 loop: CATSRVYGILGAQFF. CDR3 nucleotide sequence: TGTGCCACCAGCAGAGTCTACGGGATCCTAGGTGCGCAGTTCTTC.

The V call is TRBV11-3, the J call TRBJ2-5; 8 nucleotides match TRBD1. This CDR3 spans 14 amino acids. Germline CDR1 reads SGHNT; CDR2 reads YENEEA. With V trimmed by 5 bases and J by 2 bases, 4 bases remained unmatched. The CDR3 spells CASSTRQGQETQYF. Here the CDR3 DNA reads TGTGCCAGCAGCACGAGACAGGGGCAAGAGACCCAGTACTTC.

This clonotype has at least ten counts. The chain joins TRBV20-1 to TRBJ1-4; tentative D call: TRBD1 (5 bases). The V gene's germline CDR1 is DFQATT and CDR2 SNEGSKA (reference sequence). V dropped 5 bases and J dropped 8 bases, with 15 bases sitting between them. This CDR3 is built from 13 residues. The CDR3 DNA is TGCAGTGCTTCCGGGGACCCGAACGAAAAACTGTTTTTT. It yields the protein CSASGDPNEKLFF.

In the case of this clonotype: A much larger clone differs by one base, so this may be a read error. J is TRBJ1-1 and V is TRBV10-3; TRBD1 is a possible D gene (5 bases). Germline V lookup: CDR1 ENHRY, CDR2 SYGVKD. The CDR3 covers 15 residues. V shed 6 bases and J shed 0 bases, with 14 bases lying between them. In nucleotides, the CDR3 is TGTGCCATCAGGGAGAAAGGGACCTTGAACACTGAAGCTTTCTTT. Its protein is CAIREKGTLNTEAFF.

This clonotype has a count of ten or more. The chain joins TRBV29-1 to TRBJ1-4, with D hard to call. The CDR3 runs to 13 residues. V shed 4 bases and J shed 4 bases, with 10 bases lying between them. The germline CDR1 and CDR2 sequences are SQVTM and ANQGSEA. The DNA of the CDR3 is TGCAGCGTTGTTTGTCCAGATAATGAAAAACTGTTTTTT. This encodes CSVVCPDNEKLFF. Full variable domain (remainder filled in from reference TRBV29-1 and TRBJ1-4): SAVISQKPSRDICQRGTSLTIQCQVDSQVTMMFWYRQQPGQSLTLIATANQGSEATYESGFVIDKFPISRPNLTFSTLTVSNMSPEDSSIYLCSVVCPDNEKLFFGSGTQLSVL.

This clonotype came up many times. The V gene is TRBV7-9, the J gene TRBJ2-5; D ambiguous. From germline, CDR1 is SEHNR and CDR2 FQNEAQ (reference sequence). The CDR3 has 14 residues. Trimming cost V 1 base and J 2 bases, with 8 bases left between them. The DNA of the CDR3 is TGTGCCAGCAGCTTAGGAACGGTTCAAGAGACCCAGTACTTC. Residues: CASSLGTVQETQYF.

This clonotype was detected many times. This sequence joins TRBV11-3 and TRBJ2-5; TRBD1 aligns across 8 bases. After removal of 10 bases from V and 4 bases from J, the junction contained 5 bases not matched to a gene. This CDR3 is 12 amino acids long. Germline CDR1 is SGHNT and CDR2 is YENEEA. This CDR3 is CATSGTGETQYF. In nucleotides, the CDR3 is TGTGCCACCTCCGGGACAGGAGAGACCCAGTACTTC.

This clonotype appeared many times. The chain is built from TRBV20-1 and TRBJ2-5; D uncertain. In germline, CDR1 is DFQATT, CDR2 SNEGSKA (reference sequence). The CDR3 extends over 10 amino acids. With 5 bases removed from V and 1 base from J, the gap between germline ends came to 2 bases. The CDR3 protein is CSAAQETQYF. The CDR3 DNA reads TGCAGTGCTGCCCAAGAGACCCAGTACTTC.

This rearrangement joins TRBV5-1 to TRBJ2-6; D not certain. V was cut by 0 bases and J by 0 bases, with 13 bases left in between. The germline V gene encodes CDR1 SGHRS and CDR2 YFSETQ. The CDR3 loop spans 18 amino acids. In DNA form, the CDR3 reads TGCGCCAGCAGCTTGGTACCCCACCCGAACTCTGGGGCCAACGTCCTGACTTTC. Translated, it gives CASSLVPHPNSGANVLTF.

This clonotype was observed at least ten times. This chain links TRBV7-2 with TRBJ2-3; TRBD1 agrees at 7 bases. Losses at the gene ends were 2 bases for V and 0 bases for J; bases not matched to a gene: 5. Germline loops: CDR1 SGHTA, CDR2 FQGNSA. There are 16 residues in the CDR3. The CDR3 DNA is TGTGCCAGCAGCTTACTAGGGACAGCTAGCACAGATACGCAGTATTTT. Its protein product is CASSLLGTASTDTQYF.